The 27 T cell receptor beta chains below were found in one sample sequenced in a study of OX40 agonist ivuxolimab in advanced cancers. Assay used: immunoSEQ multiplex PCR; TCRdb lists only in-frame clones, some missing. The repertoire consists of over 50,000 clones, with 75% to 90% occurring once and the leading ten covering 1.5% to 2%. Sequences were derived from CD4+ or CD8+ T cells sorted from blood, sampled in a trial of the OX40 agonist ivuxolimab. These receptors all come from an adult with an advanced solid tumor such as melanoma, head and neck, liver or kidney cancer.

The V gene is TRBV11-2, the J gene TRBJ2-5, with D possibly being TRBD1 or TRBD2 (5 bases each). There are 13 residues in the CDR3. V lost 3 bases and J lost 5, with 10 bases in between. Germline V CDR1 and CDR2: SGHAT, FQNNGV. The CDR3 bases are TGTGCCAGCAGCTTGGGGGTGGTTGAGACCCAGTACTTC. Residues: CASSLGVVETQYF.

V is TRBV28 and J is TRBJ2-2; D perhaps matches TRBD2 (5 bases). The length of the CDR3 is 16 residues. The germline V gene encodes CDR1 MDHEN and CDR2 SYDVKM. V lost 6 bases and J lost 0, with 14 bases in between. CDR3 residues: CASSSDQRTNTGELFF. The CDR3 DNA reads TGTGCCAGCAGCTCTGACCAGCGGACGAACACCGGGGAGCTGTTTTTT.

The chain uses TRBV7-2 and TRBJ2-7; D perhaps matches TRBD2 (5 bases). The CDR3 runs to 14 residues. CDR1 is SGHTA and CDR2 is FQGNSA in the germline V gene. Between the trimmed V and J ends, which lost 3 bases and 2 bases, there was a span of 11 bases. CDR3 in amino acids: CASSFSGMPYEQYF. CDR3 coding DNA: TGTGCCAGCAGCTTCTCCGGGATGCCCTACGAGCAGTACTTC.

The chain links TRBV7-3 to TRBJ2-2; D gene uncertain. With 2 bases removed from V and 4 bases from J, the gap between germline ends came to 5 bases. The germline V gene encodes CDR1 SGHTA and CDR2 FQGTGA. The CDR3 spans 13 residues. The CDR3 coding sequence is TGTGCCAGCAGCTTATATGGCACCGGGGAGCTGTTTTTT. This sequence encodes CASSLYGTGELFF.

This rearrangement joins TRBV19 to TRBJ2-1, with 12 nucleotides matching TRBD2. CDR1 and CDR2 (germline): LNHDA, SQIVND (reference sequence). CDR3 length: 16 amino acids. Trimming at V came to 5 bases and at J to 5 bases, leaving 7 bases not matched to a gene. In nucleotides, the CDR3 is TGTGCCAGTAGTCCGCGGACTAGCGGGGACCACAATGAGCAGTTCTTC. It codes for CASSPRTSGDHNEQFF.

This chain links TRBV19 with TRBJ1-3; tentative D call: TRBD1 (5 bases). Per the germline V gene, CDR1 is LNHDA and CDR2 is SQIVND (reference sequence). This CDR3 spans 17 amino acids. Between the trimmed V and J ends, which lost 7 bases and 0 bases, there was a span of 19 bases. The CDR3 spells CASTPRGALLSGNTIYF. CDR3 in DNA: TGTGCCAGTACTCCGAGGGGAGCACTCCTCTCTGGAAACACCATATATTTT.

There are a few counts of this clone. The rearrangement links TRBV28 to TRBJ2-7, with 7 bases matching TRBD1. With 6 bases clipped from V and 4 bases from J, the junction kept 12 bases outside the gene matches. CDR3 length: 15 amino acids. The germline gives CDR1 MDHEN, CDR2 SYDVKM. This CDR3 reads CASRANRGYFYEQYF. As DNA, the CDR3 is TGTGCCAGCAGGGCTAACAGGGGCTACTTTTACGAGCAGTACTTC.

The chain links TRBV11-1 to TRBJ1-1; no clear D gene. This CDR3 region has 12 residues. Germline assignment: CDR1 SGHAT and CDR2 FQDESV (reference sequence). V was shortened by 1 base and J by 4 bases, with 4 bases between the two germline ends. The CDR3 DNA is TGTGCCAGCAGCTTAGGCATCACTGAAGCTTTCTTT. Protein: CASSLGITEAFF.

The chain is built from TRBV29-1 and TRBJ1-1; TRBD1 matches at 8 bases. The CDR3 sequence is 15 residues long. The trim removed 0 bases at V and 10 bases at J, leaving 13 bases unmatched. Germline-derived CDR1 and CDR2 are SQVTM and ANQGSEA. This chain's CDR3 is CSVEDDPGRGRGAFF. CDR3 coding DNA: TGCAGCGTTGAAGATGATCCGGGCAGGGGGCGCGGAGCTTTCTTT.

CDR3 nucleotides: TGTGCCAGCAGTGAAGGGACTAGCGCCACCACGCAGTATTTT. This gives the protein CASSEGTSATTQYF. V and J are TRBV6-4 and TRBJ2-3; 10 bases fit TRBD2. Per the germline V gene, CDR1 is MRHNA and CDR2 is SNTAGT. The CDR3 spans 14 residues. The J segment lost 9 bases and the V segment lost 3 bases, leaving 6 bases of the junction unmatched.

V is TRBV6-6 and J is TRBJ1-5; TRBD1 might be the D (5 bases). The CDR3 has 12 residues. Trimming stripped 8 bases from V and 3 bases from J, with 8 bases between. Germline CDR1 MNHNY, CDR2 SVGAGI (reference sequence). The CDR3 loop is CASEGNNQPQHF. The DNA for the CDR3 is TGTGCCAGCGAGGGGAACAATCAGCCCCAGCATTTT.

CDR3 loop: CASSPRSGVTGELFF. Written as DNA, the CDR3 is TGTGCCAGCAGCCCACGCAGTGGTGTAACCGGGGAGCTGTTTTTT. The chain recombines TRBV7-6 with TRBJ2-2; no clear D. Deletions cut 5 bases from V and 5 bases from J, with 15 bases between. This CDR3 contains 15 residues. Germline V CDR1 and CDR2: SGHVS, FNYEAQ. The complete variable domain, with remaining parts taken from reference TRBV7-6 and TRBJ2-2, reads GAGVSQSPRYKVTKRGQDVALRCDPISGHVSLYWYRQALGQGPEFLTYFNYEAQQDKSGLPNDRFSAERPEGSISTLTIQRTEQRDSAMYRCASSPRSGVTGELFFGEGSRLTVL.

The J gene is TRBJ1-2, the V gene TRBV28; D might be TRBD1 (6 bases). CDR1 and CDR2 (germline): MDHEN, SYDVKM. The ends were cut back, 7 bases at V and 2 bases at J, with 11 bases in the middle. The CDR3 is made up of 13 amino acids. This chain's CDR3 is CASKGGQNYGYTF. The CDR3, as DNA: TGTGCCAGCAAGGGGGGTCAGAACTATGGCTACACCTTC.

This chain uses TRBV7-8 with TRBJ2-1; possible D gene TRBD1, 6 bases. The CDR3 sequence is 18 residues long. The germline V gene encodes CDR1 SGHVS and CDR2 FQNEAQ. Trimming removed 7 bases at V and 1 base at J, with 23 bases between. The CDR3 loop is CASILRDRSDPSYNEQFF. As DNA, the CDR3 is TGTGCCAGCATCCTAAGAGACAGGAGTGATCCATCCTACAATGAGCAGTTCTTC. Full variable domain (rest looked up from reference TRBV7-8 and TRBJ2-1): GAGVSQSPRYKVAKRGQDVALRCDPISGHVSLFWYQQALGQGPEFLTYFQNEAQLDKSGLPSDRFFAERPEGSVSTLKIQRTQQEDSAVYLCASILRDRSDPSYNEQFFGPGTRLTVL.

The J gene is TRBJ1-3, the V gene TRBV7-2, with unresolved D. Germline V gives CDR1 SGHTA, CDR2 FQGNSA. Between the trimmed V and J ends, which lost 3 bases and 2 bases, there was a span of 11 bases. This CDR3 has 15 residues. The CDR3: CASSFEGFAGNTIYF. The CDR3 DNA follows: TGTGCCAGCAGCTTTGAGGGATTCGCTGGAAACACCATATATTTT.

The genes are TRBV5-4 and TRBJ1-3; D is possibly TRBD1 (5 bases). The V and J ends lost 5 bases and 3 bases respectively, with 12 bases between them. Germline-derived CDR1 and CDR2 are SGHNT and YYREEE (reference sequence). This CDR3 has 14 residues. The CDR3, as DNA: TGTGCCAGCAGGGGCCGGGGCGGTGGAAACACCATATATTTT. This gives the protein CASRGRGGGNTIYF.

V is TRBV29-1 and J is TRBJ1-5; D gene ambiguous. Germline CDR1 SQVTM, CDR2 ANQGSEA. The CDR3 length is 15 residues. Trimming shortened V by 6 bases and J by 7 bases, and 22 bases separated the two germline ends. In DNA, the CDR3 is TGCAGCGTCCAATTAGGAACCCCGGGAGGCCAGCCCCAGCATTTT. It yields the protein CSVQLGTPGGQPQHF.

The rearrangement links TRBV28 to TRBJ1-3; D may be TRBD1 (6 bases). The V gene's germline CDR1 is MDHEN and CDR2 SYDVKM. The CDR3 sequence is 15 residues long. Deletions cut 4 bases from V and 7 bases from J, with 17 bases between. The CDR3 DNA is TGTGCCAGCAGTTCCATCTTCCTGGGGGCCAACACCATATATTTT. This encodes CASSSIFLGANTIYF.

The V and J genes are TRBV5-1 and TRBJ2-3; 12 bases map to TRBD2. Trimming cost V 4 bases and J 0 bases; bases outside gene matches: 9. The CDR3 has 18 residues. CDR1 is SGHRS and CDR2 is YFSETQ in the germline V gene. CDR3 DNA: TGCGCCAGCAGCCCTTTGACTAGCGGGGGCCCTAGCACAGATACGCAGTATTTT. It encodes CASSPLTSGGPSTDTQYF.

The gene calls are TRBV10-3 and TRBJ1-5; 9 positions match TRBD1. Germline V CDR1 and CDR2: ENHRY, SYGVKD. V shed 4 bases, J shed 3 bases, and the junction held 1 base outside the gene matches. The CDR3 has 14 amino acids. CDR3 nucleotide sequence: TGTGCCATCAGTGGGGACAGGGTCAATCAGCCCCAGCATTTT. Protein: CAISGDRVNQPQHF.

The V and J genes are TRBV28 and TRBJ1-3, with TRBD1 matching over 8 bases. Germline lookup yields CDR1 MDHEN and CDR2 SYDVKM. This CDR3 contains 15 residues. Germline trimming cut 5 bases from V and 3 bases from J; bases unmatched to any gene: 6. The CDR3 nucleotides read TGTGCCAGCAGTGTAGACAGGGGAAATGGAAACACCATATATTTT. As protein: CASSVDRGNGNTIYF.

The rearrangement joins TRBV5-6 to TRBJ2-3, with D possibly matching TRBD2 (6 bases). Germline V gives CDR1 SGHDT, CDR2 YYEEEE. Between the trimmed V and J ends, which lost 4 bases and 3 bases, there was a span of 15 bases. The CDR3 totals 15 residues. The CDR3 spells CASSTPGAETDTQYF. The CDR3 DNA reads as TGTGCCAGCAGCACACCGGGAGCCGAAACAGATACGCAGTATTTT.

The CDR3 protein is CASSYQNRGPGELFF. Written as DNA, the CDR3 is TGTGCCAGCAGTTATCAAAACAGGGGACCCGGGGAGCTGTTTTTT. This sequence joins TRBV6-5 and TRBJ2-2; 7 bases match TRBD1. Trimming removed 3 bases from V and 6 bases from J; junction bases left unmatched: 7. Germline V gene data show CDR1 as MNHEY and CDR2 as SVGAGI. This CDR3 has 15 residues.

The chain recombines TRBV9 with TRBJ1-2, with a possible D match to TRBD1 (5 bases). The CDR3 extends over 13 amino acids. Trimming stripped 3 bases from V and 2 bases from J, with 8 bases between. Looked up from germline, CDR1 is SGDLS and CDR2 is YYNGEE. CDR3 nucleotide sequence: TGTGCCAGCAGCGGCGGGGGGAACTATGGCTACACCTTC. Amino acid sequence: CASSGGGNYGYTF.

The chain couples TRBV27 to TRBJ1-2; D gene uncertain. CDR1 MNHEY and CDR2 SMNVEV come from the germline V gene (reference sequence). The CDR3 consists of 21 residues. The ends were cut back, 4 bases at V and 4 bases at J, with 34 bases in the middle. The CDR3 DNA reads as TGTGCCAGCAGTTCCCCCTCAGCTCGGACCTCGAAGGCGGAACACTTCTATGGCTACACCTTC. It yields the protein CASSSPSARTSKAEHFYGYTF.

The rearrangement uses TRBV18 and TRBJ1-5; maybe TRBD1 (6 bases). Per the germline V gene, CDR1 is KGHSH and CDR2 is LQKENI. The V gene lost 2 bases and the J gene lost 5 bases, with 13 bases spanning the gap. CDR3 size: 15 residues. In DNA, the CDR3 is TGTGCCAGCTCACCAAACAAACAGGGCGATCAGCCCCAGCATTTT. This sequence encodes CASSPNKQGDQPQHF.

V gene TRBV6-5 combines with J gene TRBJ2-3; D might be TRBD1 or TRBD2, each matching 6 bases. V dropped 8 bases and J dropped 8 bases, with 17 bases sitting between them. The CDR3 sequence is 13 residues long. Germline CDR1 reads MNHEY; CDR2 reads SVGAGI. This CDR3 is CASLPPGGGTQYF. CDR3 bases: TGTGCCAGCCTACCACCCGGGGGCGGTACGCAGTATTTT.